What follows describes a single T cell receptor (beta chain). The data were obtained in a study of blood T cell repertoires in COVID-19. Repertoires were generated with immunoSEQ multiplex PCR, while TCRdb's copy carries only in-frame clones and drops some. Of about 76,000 clones listed, 90% to 95% are singletons. Sequencing was performed on peripheral blood. This receptor was obtained from a human donor in a cohort sampled during active COVID-19.

The CDR3 nucleotides read TGTGCCAGCAGCCTTCGTAGCGGGGGGTACAATGAGCAGTTCTTC. This translates into CASSLRSGGYNEQFF. The chain employs TRBV3-1 (or the pseudogene TRBV3-2) and TRBJ2-1; TRBD2 aligns across 10 bases. The CDR3 runs to 15 residues. Germline values: CDR1 LGHDT, CDR2 YNNKEL (reference sequence). Trimming took 4 bases from V and 4 from J; bases not matched to a gene: 4.